The 2 T cell receptor beta chains given below trace back to one sample, sequenced in a study of shared clonotypes between healthy human individuals. Generated by immunoSEQ multiplex PCR, the TCRdb table keeps only in-frame clones and is missing some. The profile shows hundreds of thousands of clones, roughly 83% of them singletons. Sequencing used PBMCs. Receptors originate from a woman aged 40 to 50 in good health. Some clones in this sample may be carry-over from other donors' samples.

This clone came up once. This sequence joins TRBV28 and TRBJ1-2; D remains ambiguous. CDR3 length: 14 amino acids. Germline CDR1 and CDR2: MDHEN and SYDVKM. Trimming pared 2 bases from V and 1 base from J, leaving 8 bases between. The CDR3 DNA is TGTGCCAGCAGTTTAACCGGCCTTAACTATGGCTACACCTTC. Its protein is CASSLTGLNYGYTF.

The V gene is TRBV7-9, the J gene TRBJ2-1; D remains unclear. The CDR3 consists of 14 residues. Germline V gene sequence: CDR1 SEHNR, CDR2 FQNEAQ (reference sequence). Trimming pared 3 bases from V and 8 bases from J, leaving 14 bases between. This CDR3 is CASSFSVDFDEQFF. The CDR3 DNA reads TGTGCCAGCAGCTTCTCGGTAGATTTCGATGAGCAGTTCTTC. Full variable domain (outside the CDR3, taken from reference TRBV7-9 and TRBJ2-1): DTGVSQNPRHKITKRGQNVTFRCDPISEHNRLYWYRQTLGQGPEFLTYFQNEAQLEKSRLLSDRFSAERPKGSFSTLEIQRTEQGDSAMYLCASSFSVDFDEQFFGPGTRLTVL.